One and the same sample provided the 8 T cell receptor beta chains below, sequenced in a study of CD8 T cells in ankylosing spondylitis. One entry per CDR3 protein results from TCRdb running MiXCR on the 5' RACE reads. The table records fewer than 400,000 distinct CDR3 sequences, roughly 14% of them present only once. Sequencing was performed on blood, either unsorted or a sorted T cell fraction (not recorded which). These receptors came from a male donor with ankylosing spondylitis or in good health (not recorded which).

There are many counts of this clonotype. This chain uses TRBV11-2 with TRBJ1-4, with 9 bases fitting TRBD1. Per the germline V gene, CDR1 is SGHAT and CDR2 is FQNNGV. The V gene end was trimmed by 0 bases and the J gene end by 8 bases; junction bases not matched to a gene: 10. CDR3 size: 17 residues. DNA of the CDR3: TGTGCCAGCAGCTTAGAGGGGACAGGGTTTTTCTTGGAAAAACTGTTTTTT. This codes for CASSLEGTGFFLEKLFF.

In its sample, this clonotype was seen a few times. The rearrangement links TRBV6-5 to TRBJ1-3; D is possibly TRBD1 (5 bases). This CDR3 is built from 14 residues. V was clipped by 2 bases and J by 4 bases, with 9 bases between them. Germline V lookup: CDR1 MNHEY, CDR2 SVGAGI. CDR3 sequence: CASSYKGPGNTIYF. The CDR3 nucleotides read TGTGCCAGCAGTTACAAGGGGCCAGGAAACACCATATATTTT.

A few counts support this clonotype. The CDR3 here is CSAIPGLAVTDTQYF. The CDR3 coding sequence is TGCAGTGCTATTCCGGGACTAGCGGTTACAGATACGCAGTATTTT. This chain connects TRBV20-1 to TRBJ2-3, with TRBD2 identical over 11 bases. The J segment lost 3 bases and the V segment lost 4 bases, leaving 6 bases of the junction unmatched. The CDR3 loop spans 15 amino acids. Germline lookup yields CDR1 DFQATT and CDR2 SNEGSKA (reference sequence).

This clonotype was picked up a small number of times. J is TRBJ1-5 and V is TRBV19; 7 bases are shared with TRBD1. Germline CDR1 LNHDA, CDR2 SQIVND (reference sequence). The CDR3 length is 15 residues. V gave up 6 bases and J gave up 0 bases; unmatched junction bases: 5. In nucleotides, the CDR3 is TGTGCCAGTAGGGGACAGAACTATAGCAATCAGCCCCAGCATTTT. It encodes CASRGQNYSNQPQHF.

The table lists this clonotype with a few counts. The V gene is TRBV9, the J gene TRBJ2-5; 8 bases line up with TRBD1. V shed 3 bases, J shed 5 bases, and the junction held 12 bases outside the gene matches. Germline values: CDR1 SGDLS, CDR2 YYNGEE. The CDR3 is 16 residues long. The CDR3: CASSAGDRPGRETQYF. The CDR3, as DNA: TGTGCCAGCAGCGCAGGGGACAGGCCCGGCAGGGAGACCCAGTACTTC.

V and J are TRBV20-1 and TRBJ2-3; TRBD1 might be the D (5 bases). The CDR3 covers 13 residues. Germline V CDR1 and CDR2: DFQATT, SNEGSKA (reference sequence). V lost 3 bases to trimming and J lost 2 bases, with 9 bases between them. The CDR3 is CSASVTDTDTQYF. The CDR3 DNA is TGCAGTGCTAGTGTGACAGACACAGATACGCAGTATTTT.

The chain is built from TRBV3-1 and TRBJ2-1; D not resolved. Germline-derived CDR1 and CDR2 are LGHDT and YNNKEL (reference sequence). The CDR3 runs 13 residues. V was trimmed by 2 bases and J by 6 bases, leaving 8 bases between them. CDR3 in amino acids: CASSQKPLNEQFF. For the CDR3, the DNA is TGTGCCAGCAGCCAAAAGCCCCTCAATGAGCAGTTCTTC.

This clonotype occurred many times. J is TRBJ2-1 and V is TRBV24-1; D perhaps matches TRBD1 (6 bases). Germline V gene lookup returns CDR1 KGHDR and CDR2 SFDVKD. Trimming stripped 5 bases from V and 1 base from J, with 14 bases between. This CDR3 contains 16 residues. The CDR3 loop reads CATSGNTGFSYNEQFF. DNA for the CDR3: TGTGCCACCAGTGGTAACACAGGGTTTTCCTACAATGAGCAGTTCTTC.